The text below deals with one TCR beta chain. The CDR3 loop spans 14 amino acids. CDR1 SGHTA and CDR2 FQGNSA come from the germline V gene. With V trimmed by 6 bases and J by 6 bases, 5 bases remained unmatched. This sample was included in a study of blood T cells in healthy people across ages. A sample-barcoded 5' primer and a J-beta primer mix were used in a second PCR of roughly 7 to 11 cycles. TCRdb independently ran MiXCR on the 5' RACE reads; one entry per CDR3 protein. This sample has 760,000 or so distinct CDR3 sequences, with 20% to 30% found just once. The same sample was also used in a study of T cells of mothers and their children. Per that study: The study obtained over 8 million TCR beta CDR3 reads per mother and 3 million to 3.5 million per child.

The sequence was obtained from a boy younger than 18 in good health. This chain uses TRBV7-2 with TRBJ2-1; TRBD2 agrees at 10 bases. Material for sequencing was blood. The CDR3 coding sequence is TGTGCCAGCAGACCTTCTAGCGGGGGCAATGAGCAGTTCTTC. Its translation is CASRPSSGGNEQFF.